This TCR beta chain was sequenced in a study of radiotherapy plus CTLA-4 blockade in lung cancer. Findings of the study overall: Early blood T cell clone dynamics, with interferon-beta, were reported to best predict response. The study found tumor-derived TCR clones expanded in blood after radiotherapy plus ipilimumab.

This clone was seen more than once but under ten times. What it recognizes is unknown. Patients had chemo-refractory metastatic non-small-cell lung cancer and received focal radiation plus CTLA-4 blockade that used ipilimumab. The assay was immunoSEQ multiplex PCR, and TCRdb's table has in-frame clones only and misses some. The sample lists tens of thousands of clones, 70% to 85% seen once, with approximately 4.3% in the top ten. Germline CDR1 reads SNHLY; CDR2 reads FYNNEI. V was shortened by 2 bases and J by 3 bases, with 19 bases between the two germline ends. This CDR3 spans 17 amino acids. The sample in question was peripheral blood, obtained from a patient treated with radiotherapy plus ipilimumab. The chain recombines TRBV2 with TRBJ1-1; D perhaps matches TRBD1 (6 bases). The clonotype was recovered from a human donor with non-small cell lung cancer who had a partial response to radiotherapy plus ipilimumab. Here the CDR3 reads CASSEPLNWPGDTEAFF. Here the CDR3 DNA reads TGTGCCAGCAGTGAACCTTTGAATTGGCCAGGGGACACTGAAGCTTTCTTT.